This entry is about one T cell receptor (beta chain). This was the immunoSEQ v3.0 assay at survey level. Clones were sequenced by immunoSEQ multiplex PCR, and TCRdb holds only the in-frame ones, with some missing. The sample includes 30,000 to 40,000 clones, over 85% of them seen just once. This sample was included in a study of long-term antiretroviral therapy in people with HIV. For each donor, at least one pre-ART and at least two post-ART PBMC samples were available. Sample: unsorted PBMCs, taken around 5.5 years after starting antiretroviral therapy. The origin of this receptor is a woman aged 45-59 years with HIV.

The CDR3 DNA follows: TGCGCCAGCAGCCAGGCCCTGGGGCGGGTCACTGAAGCTTTCTTT. Residues: CASSQALGRVTEAFF. The chain has TRBV4-3 and TRBJ1-1; D is perhaps TRBD1 (5 bases). Germline V gene lookup returns CDR1 LGHNA and CDR2 YSLEER. CDR3 size: 15 residues. The V gene lost 3 bases and the J gene lost 4 bases, with 15 bases spanning the gap.